Shown below are 24 T cell receptor beta chains from a single sample sequenced in a study of cytomegalovirus exposure and HLA in healthy donors. Primers: 60 Vbeta forward and 13 Jbeta reverse. TCRdb's table, derived via immunoSEQ multiplex PCR, lists solely in-frame clones and lacks some. This sample has about 150,000 clones, with approximately 81% found just once. The sample taken for sequencing was PBMCs. These receptors all come from a woman under 30 in good health and CMV-seronegative.

The chain combines TRBV15 with TRBJ1-5; TRBD1 agrees at 9 bases. CDR1 and CDR2 from the germline V gene are LNHNV and YYDKDF (reference sequence). The CDR3 has 14 residues. The trim removed 1 base at V and 7 bases at J, leaving 2 bases unmatched. CDR3 residues: CATSRGDRDQPQHF. CDR3 sequence (DNA): TGTGCCACCAGCAGAGGGGACAGGGACCAGCCCCAGCATTTT.

This clone occurred a few times. The chain employs TRBV6-6 and TRBJ2-7; TRBD1 aligns across 10 bases. Per germline, CDR1 MNHNY and CDR2 SVGAGI (reference sequence). The CDR3 is 15 amino acids. V was clipped by 6 bases and J by 4 bases; unmatched bases: 9. CDR3 nucleotide sequence: TGTGCCAGCAGCGACGGTGGGACAGGGGTATACGAGCAGTACTTC. Residues: CASSDGGTGVYEQYF.

This clone was counted a single time. Here the CDR3 DNA reads TGCGCCAGCAGCCAAGATAGGACTAGCGGGGAGAACACAGATACGCAGTATTTT. It yields the protein CASSQDRTSGENTDTQYF. V usage is TRBV4-1 and J usage is TRBJ2-3; 12 nucleotides align to TRBD2. Trimming cost V 0 bases and J 2 bases; bases outside gene matches: 6. The CDR3 covers 18 residues. Germline values: CDR1 MGHRA, CDR2 YSYEKL.

This chain links TRBV10-3 with TRBJ1-2; D possibly corresponds to TRBD1 (5 bases). This CDR3 has 14 residues. CDR1 and CDR2 (germline): ENHRY, SYGVKD. Trimming cost V 5 bases and J 0 bases, with 10 bases left between them. The CDR3 here is CAISTGGTNYGYTF. The CDR3 DNA reads as TGTGCCATCAGTACAGGAGGGACTAACTATGGCTACACCTTC.

The rearrangement links TRBV9 to TRBJ2-7; TRBD1 agrees at 10 bases. There are 15 residues in the CDR3. The V segment lost 3 bases and the J segment 5 bases; nucleotides outside the gene matches: 8. The germline V gene encodes CDR1 SGDLS and CDR2 YYNGEE. This CDR3 is CASSATGQGFHEQYF. CDR3 DNA sequence: TGTGCCAGCAGCGCAACGGGACAGGGGTTCCACGAGCAGTACTTC.

V gene TRBV7-9 combines with J gene TRBJ2-3; D not resolved. Trimming took off 5 bases at V and 2 bases at J, with 11 bases between the two ends. The CDR3 contains 14 residues. From germline, CDR1 is SEHNR and CDR2 FQNEAQ (reference sequence). The CDR3 loop is CASSALSATDTQYF. The DNA of the CDR3 is TGTGCCAGCAGCGCTCTAAGCGCCACAGATACGCAGTATTTT.

V gene TRBV14 combines with J gene TRBJ2-1; TRBD2 agrees at 10 bases. This CDR3 is 21 amino acids long. Trimming at V came to 0 bases and at J to 0 bases, leaving 14 bases not matched to a gene. CDR1 and CDR2 from the germline V gene are SGHDN and FVKESK. CDR3 sequence (DNA): TGTGCCAGCAGCCAAGAGGTTTGGGGACTAGCGAGCGTACCCTCCTACAATGAGCAGTTCTTC. Translated, it gives CASSQEVWGLASVPSYNEQFF.

This clone showed up just once. The chain has TRBV10-3 and TRBJ2-1; weak D call: TRBD1 (6 bases). Germline CDR1 is ENHRY and CDR2 is SYGVKD. The CDR3 has 14 residues. V was trimmed by 5 bases and J by 8 bases, leaving 16 bases between them. The CDR3 DNA sequence: TGTGCCATCAGTAGCACAGGGTCCTTCGATGAGCAGTTCTTC. Its protein is CAISSTGSFDEQFF.

This clone was observed a handful of times. The chain recombines TRBV27 with TRBJ1-5, with no clear D. Germline values: CDR1 MNHEY, CDR2 SMNVEV (reference sequence). V lost 7 bases to trimming and J lost 0 bases, with 13 bases between them. The CDR3 extends over 15 amino acids. CDR3 DNA: TGTGCCAGCACCTCATTACGGGGTAGCAATCAGCCCCAGCATTTT. It specifies CASTSLRGSNQPQHF.

This chain links TRBV19 with TRBJ2-3, with 7 bases identical to TRBD1. Germline values: CDR1 LNHDA, CDR2 SQIVND (reference sequence). Trimming took 3 bases from V and 0 from J; bases not matched to a gene: 9. The CDR3 sequence is 17 residues long. In DNA form, the CDR3 reads TGTGCCAGTAGTATCCCACCCAGGGGGTCTAGCACAGATACGCAGTATTTT. Translating it yields CASSIPPRGSSTDTQYF. Variable domain in full (rest from reference TRBV19 and TRBJ2-3): DGGITQSPKYLFRKEGQNVTLSCEQNLNHDAMYWYRQDPGQGLRLIYYSQIVNDFQKGDIAEGYSVSREKKESFPLTVTSAQKNPTAFYLCASSIPPRGSSTDTQYFGPGTRLTVL.

The gene calls are TRBV4-2 and TRBJ2-1, with TRBD2 identical over 9 bases. The CDR3 has 16 amino acids. The germline V gene encodes CDR1 LGHNA and CDR2 YNFKEQ. V lost 1 base to trimming and J lost 4 bases; unmatched junction nucleotides: 5. In DNA, the CDR3 is TGTGCCAGCAGCCAAGGGCGCCTAGCGGGGTACAATGAGCAGTTCTTC. Protein: CASSQGRLAGYNEQFF.

The chain carries TRBV18 and TRBJ1-2; the D is unclear. Per the germline V gene, CDR1 is KGHSH and CDR2 is LQKENI. This CDR3 region has 14 residues. Trimming took 0 bases from V and 7 from J, leaving 12 bases between them. CDR3 DNA sequence: TGTGCCAGCTCACCACCTATTGGGTTAGCTGGCTACACCTTC. Translated: CASSPPIGLAGYTF.

The chain joins TRBV18 to TRBJ2-7, with D perhaps matching TRBD1 (5 bases). V dropped 4 bases and J dropped 0 bases, with 7 bases sitting between them. Germline V gene lookup returns CDR1 KGHSH and CDR2 LQKENI. The CDR3 loop spans 13 amino acids. In DNA form, the CDR3 reads TGTGCCAGCTCACGGGGCAGCTCCTACGAGCAGTACTTC. Residues: CASSRGSSYEQYF.

The rearrangement joins TRBV4-2 to TRBJ1-5, with a weak D call TRBD1 (6 bases). The germline gives CDR1 LGHNA, CDR2 YNFKEQ. V was cut by 0 bases and J by 5 bases, with 11 bases left in between. This CDR3 comprises 15 residues. CDR3 amino acids: CASSQEGGGDQPQHF. Written as DNA, the CDR3 is TGTGCCAGCAGCCAAGAAGGAGGGGGGGATCAGCCCCAGCATTTT.

V and J are TRBV7-6 and TRBJ1-2; D gene ambiguous. The V and J ends lost 3 bases and 7 bases respectively, with 12 bases between them. Germline assignment: CDR1 SGHVS and CDR2 FNYEAQ. The CDR3 covers 13 residues. In DNA, the CDR3 is TGTGCCAGCAGCTTGACCGACAACGGTGGCTACACCTTC. Its translation: CASSLTDNGGYTF.

The CDR3 DNA reads TGTGCCAGCAGCTTGGACAGGACTGGAAACACCATATATTTT. Amino acid sequence: CASSLDRTGNTIYF. The chain joins TRBV5-5 to TRBJ1-3; D perhaps matches TRBD1 (5 bases). Looked up from germline, CDR1 is SGHKS and CDR2 is YYEKEE (reference sequence). The CDR3 is 14 residues long. Trimming took 0 bases from V and 2 from J, leaving 6 bases between them. Together with reference TRBV5-5 and TRBJ1-3, the CDR3 gives the full variable domain: DAGVTQSPTHLIKTRGQQVTLRCSPISGHKSVSWYQQVLGQGPQFIFQYYEKEERGRGNFPDRFSARQFPNYSSELNVNALLLGDSALYLCASSLDRTGNTIYFGEGSWLTVV.

This chain links TRBV5-1 with TRBJ2-1, with TRBD1 matching over 8 bases. Looked up from germline, CDR1 is SGHRS and CDR2 is YFSETQ. J was trimmed by 6 bases and V by 7 bases; bases with no gene match: 9. CDR3 length: 14 residues. CDR3 region: CASSGQASINEQFF. The CDR3 coding sequence is TGCGCCAGCTCGGGACAGGCCTCTATCAATGAGCAGTTCTTC.

In DNA form, the CDR3 reads TGTGCCAGCAGCTGGGGACTTTCCAACACCGGGGAGCTGTTTTTT. Its protein product is CASSWGLSNTGELFF. V usage is TRBV5-5 and J usage is TRBJ2-2, with a weak D call TRBD2 (6 bases). The CDR3 runs to 15 residues. Germline values: CDR1 SGHKS, CDR2 YYEKEE (reference sequence). V was trimmed by 3 bases and J by 2 bases, leaving 11 bases between them. Filled out from reference TRBV5-5 and TRBJ2-2, the complete variable domain reads DAGVTQSPTHLIKTRGQQVTLRCSPISGHKSVSWYQQVLGQGPQFIFQYYEKEERGRGNFPDRFSARQFPNYSSELNVNALLLGDSALYLCASSWGLSNTGELFFGEGSRLTVL.

This clone showed up just once. This chain uses TRBV6-5 with TRBJ1-1; D perhaps matches TRBD1 (6 bases). Trimming removed 4 bases from V and 7 bases from J, with 13 bases in between. Germline assignment: CDR1 MNHEY and CDR2 SVGAGI. The CDR3 extends over 13 amino acids. For the CDR3, the DNA is TGTGCCAGCAGTTTGAAACAGGGTTTTGAAGCTTTCTTT. This translates into CASSLKQGFEAFF.

This chain uses TRBV2 with TRBJ1-2; TRBD1 aligns across 11 bases. V lost 6 bases, J lost 3 bases, and 6 bases stayed unmatched. The germline gives CDR1 SNHLY, CDR2 FYNNEI. The CDR3 is 15 amino acids. For the CDR3, the DNA is TGTGCCAGCAGGGGGACAGGGGGAATTGACTATGGCTACACCTTC. This codes for CASRGTGGIDYGYTF.

The chain is built from TRBV6-5 and TRBJ1-1; maybe TRBD1 (6 bases). CDR3 length: 14 residues. Trimming cost V 0 bases and J 4 bases, with 9 bases left between them. CDR1 and CDR2 (germline): MNHEY, SVGAGI. The CDR3 DNA is TGTGCCAGCAGTTACTCGATCAGGGGCACTGAAGCTTTCTTT. Amino acid sequence: CASSYSIRGTEAFF.

This clone showed up just a few times. The chain uses TRBV20-1 and TRBJ1-1; D call uncertain. The CDR3 is 11 residues long. V lost 5 bases, J lost 1 base, and 5 bases lay in between. Germline lookup yields CDR1 DFQATT and CDR2 SNEGSKA (reference sequence). The DNA for the CDR3 is TGCAGTGCTCTAAGGAACACTGAAGCTTTCTTT. Protein: CSALRNTEAFF.

The V gene is TRBV28, the J gene TRBJ2-7; a weak D match, TRBD2 (6 bases). This CDR3 has 16 amino acids. Germline lookup yields CDR1 MDHEN and CDR2 SYDVKM. V was clipped by 5 bases and J by 4 bases, with 21 bases between them. The CDR3 sequence is CASSPGGAVSTYEQYF. CDR3 DNA sequence: TGTGCCAGCAGTCCCGGCGGGGCCGTTTCTACATACGAGCAGTACTTC.

The V call is TRBV7-2, the J call TRBJ2-1; 7 bases are shared with TRBD2. CDR3 size: 15 residues. V lost 6 bases, J lost 7 bases, and 12 bases stayed unmatched. Germline V CDR1 and CDR2: SGHTA, FQGNSA. The CDR3 nucleotides read TGTGCCAGCAGTTCCGCCGCCGGACTAGGGAATGAGCAGTTCTTC. Translation gives CASSSAAGLGNEQFF.